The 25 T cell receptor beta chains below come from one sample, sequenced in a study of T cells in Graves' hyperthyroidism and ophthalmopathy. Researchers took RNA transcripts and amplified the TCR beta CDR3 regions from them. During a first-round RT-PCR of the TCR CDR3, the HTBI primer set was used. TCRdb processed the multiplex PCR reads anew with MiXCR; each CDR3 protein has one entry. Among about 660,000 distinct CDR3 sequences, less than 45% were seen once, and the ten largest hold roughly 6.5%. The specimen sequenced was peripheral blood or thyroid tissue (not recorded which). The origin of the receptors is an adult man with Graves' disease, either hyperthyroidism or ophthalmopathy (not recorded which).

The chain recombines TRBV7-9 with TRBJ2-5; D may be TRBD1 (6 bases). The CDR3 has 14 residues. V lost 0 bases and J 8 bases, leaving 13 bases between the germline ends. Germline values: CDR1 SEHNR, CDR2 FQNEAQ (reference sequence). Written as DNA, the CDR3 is TGTGCCAGCAGCTTAGCGCACGGGACAATTACCCAGTACTTC. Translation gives CASSLAHGTITQYF.

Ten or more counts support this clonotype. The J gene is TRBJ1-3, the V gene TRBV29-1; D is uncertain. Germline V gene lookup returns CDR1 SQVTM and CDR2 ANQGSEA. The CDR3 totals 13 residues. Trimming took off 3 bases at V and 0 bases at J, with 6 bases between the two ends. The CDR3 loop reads CSVESNSGNTIYF. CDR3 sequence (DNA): TGCAGCGTTGAGAGCAACTCTGGAAACACCATATATTTT.

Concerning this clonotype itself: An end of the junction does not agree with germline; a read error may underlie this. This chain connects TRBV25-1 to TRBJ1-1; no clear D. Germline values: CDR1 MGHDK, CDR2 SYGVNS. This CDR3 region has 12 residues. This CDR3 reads CAGSDWQNVAFF. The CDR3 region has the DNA TGTGCCGGCAGTGATTGGCAAAATGTTGCTTTCTTT.

In nucleotides, the CDR3 is TGTGCCACCAGCAGTCGGGAGGAATATAGCAATCAGCCCCAGCATTTT. Translated: CATSSREEYSNQPQHF. The chain joins TRBV15 to TRBJ1-5; no reliable D call. CDR3 length: 16 amino acids. Germline V lookup: CDR1 LNHNV, CDR2 YYDKDF (reference sequence). V shed 3 bases and J shed 0 bases, with 12 bases lying between them.

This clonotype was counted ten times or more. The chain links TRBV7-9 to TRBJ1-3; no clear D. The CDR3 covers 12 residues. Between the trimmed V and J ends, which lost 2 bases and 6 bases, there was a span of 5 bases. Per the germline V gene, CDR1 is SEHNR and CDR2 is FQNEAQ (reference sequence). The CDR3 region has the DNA TGTGCCAGCAGCTTACGGGAAAACACCATATATTTT. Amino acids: CASSLRENTIYF.

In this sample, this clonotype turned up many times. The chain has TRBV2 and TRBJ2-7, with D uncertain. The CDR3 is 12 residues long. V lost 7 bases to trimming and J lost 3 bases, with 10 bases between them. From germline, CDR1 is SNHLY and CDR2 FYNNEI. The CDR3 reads CASILTHYEQYF. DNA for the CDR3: TGTGCCAGCATTTTGACACACTACGAGCAGTACTTC.

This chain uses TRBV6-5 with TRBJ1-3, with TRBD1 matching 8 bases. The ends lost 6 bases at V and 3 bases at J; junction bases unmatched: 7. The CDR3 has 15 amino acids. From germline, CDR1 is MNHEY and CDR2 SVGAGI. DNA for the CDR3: TGTGCCAGCAGCGTTGGACAGGGTGGTGGAAACACCATATATTTT. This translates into CASSVGQGGGNTIYF.

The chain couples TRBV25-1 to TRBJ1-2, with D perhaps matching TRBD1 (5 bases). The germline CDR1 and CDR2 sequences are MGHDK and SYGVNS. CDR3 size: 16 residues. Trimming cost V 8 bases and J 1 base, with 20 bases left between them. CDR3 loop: CASSPPDSHRNYGYTF. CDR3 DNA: TGTGCCAGCTCACCACCCGACAGCCACCGTAACTATGGCTACACCTTC.

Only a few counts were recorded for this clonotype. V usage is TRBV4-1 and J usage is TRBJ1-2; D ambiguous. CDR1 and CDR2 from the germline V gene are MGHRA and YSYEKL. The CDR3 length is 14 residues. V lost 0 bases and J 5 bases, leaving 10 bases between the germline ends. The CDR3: CASSQDLHLYGYTF. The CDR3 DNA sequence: TGCGCCAGCAGCCAAGATCTCCACTTATATGGCTACACCTTC.

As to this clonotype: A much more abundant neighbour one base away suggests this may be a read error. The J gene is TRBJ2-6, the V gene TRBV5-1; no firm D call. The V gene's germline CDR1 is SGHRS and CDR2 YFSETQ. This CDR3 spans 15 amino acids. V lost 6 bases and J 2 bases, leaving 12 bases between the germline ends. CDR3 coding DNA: TGCGCCAGCAACTTACCAGGACCTGGGGCCAACGTCCTGACTTTC. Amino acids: CASNLPGPGANVLTF.

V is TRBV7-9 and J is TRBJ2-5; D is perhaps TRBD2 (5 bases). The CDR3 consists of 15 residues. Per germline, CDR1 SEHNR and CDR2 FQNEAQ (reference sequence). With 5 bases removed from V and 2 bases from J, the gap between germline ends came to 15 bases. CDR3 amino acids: CASSSPAAGQETQYF. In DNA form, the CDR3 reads TGTGCCAGCAGCAGCCCAGCGGCTGGGCAAGAGACCCAGTACTTC.

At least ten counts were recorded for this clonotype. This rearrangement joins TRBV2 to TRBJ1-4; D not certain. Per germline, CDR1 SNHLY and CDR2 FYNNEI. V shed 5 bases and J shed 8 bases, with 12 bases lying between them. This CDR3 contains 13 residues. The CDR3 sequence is CASSQQLAEKLFF. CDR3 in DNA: TGTGCCAGCAGTCAACAACTAGCCGAAAAACTGTTTTTT.

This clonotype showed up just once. CDR3 nucleotide sequence: TGTGCCAGCAGCGTAGCGGGGGTTGGCAATCAGCCCCAGCATTTT. Protein: CASSVAGVGNQPQHF. V and J are TRBV9 and TRBJ1-5; tentative D call: TRBD1 (5 bases). The CDR3 is made up of 15 amino acids. Per the germline V gene, CDR1 is SGDLS and CDR2 is YYNGEE. Trimming removed 0 bases at V and 2 bases at J, with 9 bases between. Filled out from reference TRBV9 and TRBJ1-5, the complete variable domain reads DSGVTQTPKHLITATGQRVTLRCSPRSGDLSVYWYQQSLDQGLQFLIQYYNGEERAKGNILERFSAQQFPDLHSELNLSSLELGDSALYFCASSVAGVGNQPQHFGDGTRLSIL.

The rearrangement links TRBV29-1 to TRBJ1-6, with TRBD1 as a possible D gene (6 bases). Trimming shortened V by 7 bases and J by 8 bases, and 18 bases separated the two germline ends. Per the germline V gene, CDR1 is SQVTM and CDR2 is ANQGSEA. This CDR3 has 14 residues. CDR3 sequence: CSAMDSPRDSPLHF. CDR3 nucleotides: TGCAGCGCCATGGACAGCCCCCGGGATTCACCCCTCCACTTT. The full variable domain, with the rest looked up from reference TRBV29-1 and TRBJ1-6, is SAVISQKPSRDICQRGTSLTIQCQVDSQVTMMFWYRQQPGQSLTLIATANQGSEATYESGFVIDKFPISRPNLTFSTLTVSNMSPEDSSIYLCSAMDSPRDSPLHFGNGTRLTVT.

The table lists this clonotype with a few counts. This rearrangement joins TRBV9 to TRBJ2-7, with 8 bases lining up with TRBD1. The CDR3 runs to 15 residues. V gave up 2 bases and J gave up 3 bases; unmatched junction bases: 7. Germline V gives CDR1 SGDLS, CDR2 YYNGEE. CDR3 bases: TGTGCCAGCAGCGTGACAGGGGAGGTTGGCTACGAGCAGTACTTC. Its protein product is CASSVTGEVGYEQYF. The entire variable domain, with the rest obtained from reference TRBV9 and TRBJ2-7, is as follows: DSGVTQTPKHLITATGQRVTLRCSPRSGDLSVYWYQQSLDQGLQFLIQYYNGEERAKGNILERFSAQQFPDLHSELNLSSLELGDSALYFCASSVTGEVGYEQYFGPGTRLTVT.

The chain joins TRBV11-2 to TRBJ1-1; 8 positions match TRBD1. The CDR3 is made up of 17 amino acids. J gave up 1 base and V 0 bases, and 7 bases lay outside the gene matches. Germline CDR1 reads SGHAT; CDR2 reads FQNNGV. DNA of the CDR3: TGTGCCAGCAGCTTAGAACGCAGGGGGCTCGGGAACACTGAAGCTTTCTTT. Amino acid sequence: CASSLERRGLGNTEAFF.

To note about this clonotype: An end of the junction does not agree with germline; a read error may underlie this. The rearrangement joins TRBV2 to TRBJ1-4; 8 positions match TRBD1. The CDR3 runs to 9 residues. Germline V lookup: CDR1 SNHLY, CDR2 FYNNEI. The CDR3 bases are TGTGCCAGCAGTGAAGGGACAGGGTTT. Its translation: CASSEGTGF.

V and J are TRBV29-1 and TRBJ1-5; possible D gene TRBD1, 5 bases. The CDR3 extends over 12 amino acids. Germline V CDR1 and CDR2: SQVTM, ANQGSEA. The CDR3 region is CSLQAGDQPQHF. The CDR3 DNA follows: TGCAGTTTACAGGCGGGAGATCAGCCCCAGCATTTT.

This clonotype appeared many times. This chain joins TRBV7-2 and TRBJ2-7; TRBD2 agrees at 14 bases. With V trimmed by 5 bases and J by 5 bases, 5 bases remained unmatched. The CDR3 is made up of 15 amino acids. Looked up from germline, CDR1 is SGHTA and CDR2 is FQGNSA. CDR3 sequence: CASSRGLAGGDEQYF. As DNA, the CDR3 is TGTGCCAGCAGCCGAGGACTAGCGGGAGGCGACGAGCAGTACTTC.

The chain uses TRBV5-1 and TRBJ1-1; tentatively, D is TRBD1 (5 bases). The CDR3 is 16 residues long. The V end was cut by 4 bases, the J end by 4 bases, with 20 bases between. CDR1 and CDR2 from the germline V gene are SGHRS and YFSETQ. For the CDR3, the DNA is TGCGCCAGCAGCAGAGTCGGGACCCAGTCTGGCACTGAAGCTTTCTTT. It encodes CASSRVGTQSGTEAFF.

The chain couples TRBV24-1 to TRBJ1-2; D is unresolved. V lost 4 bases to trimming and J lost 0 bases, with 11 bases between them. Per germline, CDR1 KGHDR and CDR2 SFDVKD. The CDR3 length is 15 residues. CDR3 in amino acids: CATSEPRQTNYGYTF. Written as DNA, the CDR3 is TGTGCCACCAGTGAACCTCGACAAACTAACTATGGCTACACCTTC.

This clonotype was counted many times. The CDR3 here is CATSDPASGDHEQYF. CDR3 DNA: TGTGCCACCAGTGATCCGGCGAGCGGGGACCACGAGCAGTACTTC. The chain carries TRBV24-1 and TRBJ2-7; 7 positions match TRBD2. Unmatched junction bases numbered 9, after V lost 3 bases and J lost 5 bases. The CDR3 sequence is 15 residues long. CDR1 and CDR2 from the germline V gene are KGHDR and SFDVKD.

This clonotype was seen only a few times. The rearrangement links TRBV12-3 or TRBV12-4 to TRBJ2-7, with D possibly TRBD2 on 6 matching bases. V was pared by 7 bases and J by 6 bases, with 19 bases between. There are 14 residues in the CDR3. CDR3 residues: CASNLRAGTGEQYF. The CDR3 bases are TGTGCCAGCAATTTGCGCGCGGGGACGGGCGAGCAGTACTTC.

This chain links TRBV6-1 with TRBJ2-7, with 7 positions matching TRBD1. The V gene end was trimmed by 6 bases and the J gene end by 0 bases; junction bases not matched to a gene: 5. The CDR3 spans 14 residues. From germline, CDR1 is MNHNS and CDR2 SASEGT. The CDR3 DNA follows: TGTGCCAGCAGGAGGGGACAGAGCTCCTACGAGCAGTACTTC. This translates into CASRRGQSSYEQYF.

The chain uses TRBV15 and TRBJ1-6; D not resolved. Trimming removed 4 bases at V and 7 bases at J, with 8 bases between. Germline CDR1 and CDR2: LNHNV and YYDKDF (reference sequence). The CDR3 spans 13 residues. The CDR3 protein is CATSISENSPLHF. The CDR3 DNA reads TGTGCCACCAGCATTTCAGAGAATTCACCCCTCCACTTT.